This TCR beta chain was documented in a study of T cells in Graves' hyperthyroidism and ophthalmopathy. 9 to 10 ml fresh peripheral blood yielded the PBMCs. CDR1 is SEHNR, CDR2 FQNEAQ, per germline (reference sequence). This CDR3 has 12 amino acids. V dropped 5 bases and J dropped 6 bases, with 10 bases sitting between them. Amplified TCR beta CDR3 regions came from RNA transcripts. In the first-round RT-PCR of the TCR CDR3, the HTBI primer set was used. Using its own MiXCR run on the multiplex PCR reads, TCRdb lists one record per CDR3 protein. Among 600,000 to 800,000 distinct CDR3 sequences listed, about 35% were seen once. This clonotype has at least ten counts.

Sequenced: blood. The source of this sequence is a woman aged 40 to 50 with Graves' hyperthyroidism. The genes are TRBV7-9 and TRBJ1-1; tentative D call: TRBD1 (6 bases). The CDR3 reads CASSPTGPEAFF. CDR3 coding DNA: TGTGCCAGCAGCCCTACAGGGCCTGAAGCTTTCTTT.